The T cell receptor (beta chain) described here comes from a study of blood T cells in healthy people across ages. The use of a sample-barcoded 5' primer and a J-beta primer mix characterized a second PCR of roughly 6 to 11 cycles. Using its own MiXCR run on the 5' RACE reads, TCRdb lists one record per CDR3 protein. Of fewer than 700,000 distinct CDR3 sequences detected, 40% to 55% appear once; the ten largest clones hold roughly 25%. About this clonotype: The junction shows a germline mismatch at one end, possibly a read error.

The specimen sequenced was blood. The TCR was taken from a man older than 75 in good health.

The CDR3 DNA sequence: TGTGCCAGCAGCCAAACAGGGTCCAACTACAATGAGCAGTCCTTC. It is translated as CASSQTGSNYNEQSF. The chain couples TRBV7-2 to TRBJ2-1; a weak D match, TRBD1 (6 bases). Germline assignment: CDR1 SGHTA and CDR2 FQGNSA. The CDR3 spans 15 residues.